The next 21 T cell receptor beta chains were all read from a single sample in a study of blood T cell repertoires in COVID-19. The table came from immunoSEQ multiplex PCR; TCRdb's copy has only in-frame clones and leaves some out. Of over 200,000 clones listed, 75% to 90% are singletons. Sequencing was done on a sample of peripheral blood. These receptors were collected from a human donor in a cohort sampled during active COVID-19.

V usage is TRBV27 and J usage is TRBJ1-3, with 7 positions matching TRBD1. The trim removed 0 bases at V and 0 bases at J, leaving 5 bases unmatched. CDR1 is MNHEY, CDR2 SMNVEV, per germline (reference sequence). The CDR3 runs 17 residues. DNA for the CDR3: TGTGCCAGCAGTTTATCTCCGACAGGGCCCTCTGGAAACACCATATATTTT. Amino acids: CASSLSPTGPSGNTIYF.

The chain links TRBV7-8 to TRBJ1-1; 10 bases agree with TRBD1. The CDR3 length is 15 residues. The V gene end was trimmed by 0 bases and the J gene end by 4 bases; junction bases not matched to a gene: 2. Germline assignment: CDR1 SGHVS and CDR2 FQNEAQ. Written as DNA, the CDR3 is TGTGCCAGCAGCTTAGCGGACAGGGGGGGCACTGAAGCTTTCTTT. It yields the protein CASSLADRGGTEAFF.

The genes are TRBV15 and TRBJ2-1, with TRBD2 matching 12 bases. This CDR3 contains 18 residues. Germline V gene data show CDR1 as LNHNV and CDR2 as YYDKDF (reference sequence). V was pared by 3 bases and J by 10 bases, with 16 bases of the junction left unmatched. The CDR3 DNA reads as TGTGCCACCAGCAGGACTAATACGGGACTAGCGGGTTTCGGGGAGCAGTTCTTC. Amino acids: CATSRTNTGLAGFGEQFF.

The genes are TRBV30 and TRBJ1-5, with D tentatively TRBD1 (6 bases). Germline assignment: CDR1 GTSNPN and CDR2 SVGIG (reference sequence). The CDR3 runs 12 residues. The germline V and J ends were trimmed by 1 base and 10 bases, with 11 bases remaining between them. CDR3 sequence reads: CAWSATGIPQHF. The CDR3 nucleotides read TGTGCCTGGAGTGCTACAGGGATACCCCAGCATTTT. Full variable domain (remainder filled in from reference TRBV30 and TRBJ1-5): SQTIHQWPATLVQPVGSPLSLECTVEGTSNPNLYWYRQAAGRGLQLLFYSVGIGQISSEVPQNLSASRPQDRQFILSSKKLLLSDSGFYLCAWSATGIPQHFGDGTRLSIL.

This clone was counted a few times. The rearrangement uses TRBV3-1 (or the pseudogene TRBV3-2) and TRBJ1-2; TRBD1 aligns across 7 bases. The CDR3 loop spans 14 amino acids. The germline gives CDR1 LGHDT, CDR2 YNNKEL (reference sequence). V was pared by 0 bases and J by 6 bases, with 4 bases of the junction left unmatched. The CDR3: CASSQETGFNGYTF. As DNA, the CDR3 is TGTGCCAGCAGCCAAGAGACAGGGTTTAATGGCTACACCTTC.

This clone was counted only a few times. The chain joins TRBV19 to TRBJ1-1; possibly TRBD1 for D (5 bases). The CDR3 spans 16 residues. V was cut by 3 bases and J by 7 bases, with 21 bases left in between. The germline gives CDR1 LNHDA, CDR2 SQIVND (reference sequence). CDR3 region: CASSMALVWGVIEAFF. In nucleotides, the CDR3 is TGTGCCAGTAGTATGGCTCTAGTATGGGGGGTAATTGAAGCTTTCTTT.

This clone was counted ten times or more. The CDR3 DNA is TGTGCCATCGGGGGACCGGGGGTAGATCAGCCCCAGCATTTT. This gives the protein CAIGGPGVDQPQHF. This chain connects TRBV10-3 to TRBJ1-5, with D perhaps matching TRBD1 (5 bases). Germline CDR1 reads ENHRY; CDR2 reads SYGVKD. The CDR3 loop spans 14 amino acids. V dropped 8 bases and J dropped 5 bases, with 16 bases sitting between them.

This sequence joins TRBV4-1 and TRBJ2-3, with a possible D match to TRBD2 (6 bases). Trimming took off 0 bases at V and 2 bases at J, with 24 bases between the two ends. Germline V gene sequence: CDR1 MGHRA, CDR2 YSYEKL. CDR3 length equals 20 residues. Here the CDR3 DNA reads TGCGCCAGCAGCCAAGATTTATTGAGACTAGTCTTGGGCCCCACAGATACGCAGTATTTT. Amino acids: CASSQDLLRLVLGPTDTQYF.

The V gene is TRBV28, the J gene TRBJ2-7; D gene unclear. Germline V gene lookup returns CDR1 MDHEN and CDR2 SYDVKM. The CDR3 is made up of 15 amino acids. Trimming stripped 3 bases from V and 1 base from J, with 13 bases between. CDR3 loop: CASSLRHLTSYEQYF. CDR3 DNA: TGTGCCAGCAGTTTGCGACACCTTACTTCCTACGAGCAGTACTTC. Full variable domain (rest looked up from reference TRBV28 and TRBJ2-7): DVKVTQSSRYLVKRTGEKVFLECVQDMDHENMFWYRQDPGLGLRLIYFSYDVKMKEKGDIPEGYSVSREKKERFSLILESASTNQTSMYLCASSLRHLTSYEQYFGPGTRLTVT.

V gene TRBV5-1 combines with J gene TRBJ1-1, with TRBD1 as a possible D gene (6 bases). Germline V gene sequence: CDR1 SGHRS, CDR2 YFSETQ. The CDR3 covers 18 residues. V lost 0 bases and J 6 bases, leaving 24 bases between the germline ends. In nucleotides, the CDR3 is TGCGCCAGCAGCTTGGCCCCCCCTGGGACAACTCTTCGCGCTGAAGCTTTCTTT. Residues: CASSLAPPGTTLRAEAFF.

The chain employs TRBV11-2 and TRBJ2-7, with 7 bases matching TRBD2. The CDR3 length is 14 residues. With V trimmed by 3 bases and J by 0 bases, 2 bases remained unmatched. Germline V gene lookup returns CDR1 SGHAT and CDR2 FQNNGV. CDR3 sequence (DNA): TGTGCCAGCAGCTTCGGGGGGACCTCCTACGAGCAGTACTTC. This sequence encodes CASSFGGTSYEQYF.

The gene calls are TRBV7-2 and TRBJ2-1; TRBD2 agrees at 7 bases. CDR1 and CDR2 from the germline V gene are SGHTA and FQGNSA. The CDR3 runs 17 residues. The V gene end was trimmed by 1 base and the J gene end by 6 bases; junction bases not matched to a gene: 12. As DNA, the CDR3 is TGTGCCAGCAGCTTAGATCCTGGTGGGAGGGCCCTCAATGAGCAGTTCTTC. This sequence encodes CASSLDPGGRALNEQFF.

This clone was detected a few times. The chain recombines TRBV20-1 with TRBJ1-2; D remains ambiguous. The V gene's germline CDR1 is DFQATT and CDR2 SNEGSKA (reference sequence). This CDR3 comprises 11 residues. Written as DNA, the CDR3 is TGCAGGCCGAGTACTAACTATGGCTACACCTTC. It codes for CRPSTNYGYTF.

This clone was observed once. The chain has TRBV5-1 and TRBJ2-1; 10 nucleotides match TRBD1. The CDR3 is 14 amino acids. V gave up 2 bases and J gave up 7 bases; unmatched junction bases: 3. Germline loops: CDR1 SGHRS, CDR2 YFSETQ. The CDR3 region has the DNA TGCGCCAGCAGCTTAAGGACAGGGGGGAATGAGCAGTTCTTC. Amino acids: CASSLRTGGNEQFF.

This clone was recorded a few times. CDR3 sequence reads: CASSPVFGGSDEQYF. The CDR3 DNA is TGTGCCAGCAGTCCCGTCTTCGGCGGGAGCGACGAGCAGTACTTC. J is TRBJ2-7 and V is TRBV28, with TRBD2 identical over 7 bases. This CDR3 comprises 15 residues. The germline gives CDR1 MDHEN, CDR2 SYDVKM. Trimming took 5 bases from V and 5 from J; bases not matched to a gene: 12.

The CDR3 here is CASSYIGQGNYEQYF. CDR3 in DNA: TGTGCCAGCAGTTACATTGGACAGGGGAATTATGAGCAGTACTTC. The rearrangement joins TRBV6-6 to TRBJ2-7; 9 bases match TRBD1. The CDR3 extends over 15 amino acids. V lost 2 bases, J lost 7 bases, and 9 bases stayed unmatched. The germline CDR1 and CDR2 sequences are MNHNY and SVGAGI (reference sequence).

The chain recombines TRBV10-3 with TRBJ1-5, with a weak D call TRBD1 (5 bases). The CDR3 is made up of 13 amino acids. Trimming removed 4 bases from V and 3 bases from J, with 7 bases in between. Germline CDR1 ENHRY, CDR2 SYGVKD. This chain's CDR3 is CAISATVNQPQHF. The DNA of the CDR3 is TGTGCCATCAGTGCGACAGTCAATCAGCCCCAGCATTTT.

The genes are TRBV29-1 and TRBJ2-3, with 8 nucleotides matching TRBD1. Looked up from germline, CDR1 is SQVTM and CDR2 is ANQGSEA. The CDR3 extends over 14 amino acids. After removal of 4 bases from V and 2 bases from J, the junction contained 5 bases not matched to a gene. CDR3 in amino acids: CSVVRDRSTDTQYF. In DNA form, the CDR3 reads TGCAGCGTTGTGAGGGACAGGTCCACAGATACGCAGTATTTT.

The chain recombines TRBV30 with TRBJ1-2; 9 nucleotides align to TRBD1. Looked up from germline, CDR1 is GTSNPN and CDR2 is SVGIG (reference sequence). This CDR3 contains 15 residues. Trimming removed 3 bases from V and 3 bases from J; junction bases left unmatched: 8. The CDR3 protein is CAWRNRGRPDYGYTF. Written as DNA, the CDR3 is TGTGCCTGGAGGAACAGGGGGCGGCCAGACTATGGCTACACCTTC. The entire variable domain, with the rest obtained from reference TRBV30 and TRBJ1-2, is as follows: SQTIHQWPATLVQPVGSPLSLECTVEGTSNPNLYWYRQAAGRGLQLLFYSVGIGQISSEVPQNLSASRPQDRQFILSSKKLLLSDSGFYLCAWRNRGRPDYGYTFGSGTRLTVV.

The chain uses TRBV7-9 and TRBJ2-5; TRBD1 matches 11 bases. The CDR3 spans 16 residues. The germline gives CDR1 SEHNR, CDR2 FQNEAQ (reference sequence). The V segment lost 6 bases and the J segment 3 bases; nucleotides outside the gene matches: 9. CDR3 region: CASRPGTGGIKETQYF. In DNA form, the CDR3 reads TGTGCCAGCAGACCCGGGACAGGGGGTATTAAAGAGACCCAGTACTTC.

This chain joins TRBV6-2 or TRBV6-3 and TRBJ1-5; 7 bases align to TRBD1. Germline trimming cut 6 bases from V and 5 bases from J; bases unmatched to any gene: 4. CDR1 is MNHEY, CDR2 SVGEGT, per germline. The CDR3 is made up of 13 amino acids. The CDR3 protein is CASSKTGDQPQHF. The DNA of the CDR3 is TGTGCCAGCAGCAAAACAGGGGATCAGCCCCAGCATTTT.